Sequencing of this T cell receptor (beta chain) was carried out in a study of blood T cell repertoires in COVID-19. Across the whole study: Collection of acute and convalescent COVID-19 samples took place in the United States, Italy and Spain.

This clone appeared once. Original methodology: Estimation of nucleated cell counts was performed using reference gene primer amplification. Using immunoSEQ multiplex PCR, the repertoire was profiled, and TCRdb retains in-frame clones only, with some absent. V, J and clone size are taken as reported in that table, and D and trimming were inferred from the DNA itself. The table lists over 70,000 clones, around 93% of them singletons. CDR3 length equals 16 residues. The germline V and J ends were trimmed by 3 bases and 7 bases, with 18 bases remaining between them. Germline V gene data show CDR1 as KGHDR and CDR2 as SFDVKD.

The source of this sequence is a human donor with active COVID-19. The donor label of this sample is uncertain. This chain links TRBV24-1 with TRBJ2-1; tentatively, D is TRBD2 (6 bases). The sequencing sample was made of peripheral blood. CDR3 amino acids: CATSDPIRDLRNEQFF. Written as DNA, the CDR3 is TGTGCCACCAGTGATCCGATTAGGGACTTAAGAAATGAGCAGTTCTTC.